A single TCR beta chain is shown here with its context. The CD8+ and CD4+ T cells were negatively isolated, with the TEMRA cells enriched by FACS. Looked up from germline, CDR1 is SGHNT and CDR2 is YYREEE (reference sequence). V was clipped by 4 bases and J by 3 bases; unmatched bases: 5. This CDR3 is built from 15 residues. This specimen belongs to a study of CD8 T cells in Susac syndrome. Whole-study context: When blood was drawn, the patients with Susac syndrome were therapy-naive, on corticosteroids, or on intravenous immunoglobulin alone.

Reverse transcription used roughly 0.45 to 1 ug RNA and random hexamers. Across 54 Vbeta and 13 Jbeta, immunoSEQ multiplex PCR amplified TCR beta CDR3. From the immunoSEQ multiplex PCR reads, TCRdb called clonotypes with MiXCR, one entry per CDR3 protein. The sample has under 200,000 distinct CDR3 sequences, 85% to 95% seen once; the top ten hold around 0.11%. This receptor was identified in a human donor with Susac syndrome. Sequencing was carried out using CD4+ T cells from PBMCs. V and J are TRBV5-4 and TRBJ2-3, with TRBD2 matching 10 bases. This chain's CDR3 is CASSRAGGQTDTQYF. The DNA of the CDR3 is TGTGCCAGCAGCCGAGCGGGGGGGCAGACAGATACGCAGTATTTT.